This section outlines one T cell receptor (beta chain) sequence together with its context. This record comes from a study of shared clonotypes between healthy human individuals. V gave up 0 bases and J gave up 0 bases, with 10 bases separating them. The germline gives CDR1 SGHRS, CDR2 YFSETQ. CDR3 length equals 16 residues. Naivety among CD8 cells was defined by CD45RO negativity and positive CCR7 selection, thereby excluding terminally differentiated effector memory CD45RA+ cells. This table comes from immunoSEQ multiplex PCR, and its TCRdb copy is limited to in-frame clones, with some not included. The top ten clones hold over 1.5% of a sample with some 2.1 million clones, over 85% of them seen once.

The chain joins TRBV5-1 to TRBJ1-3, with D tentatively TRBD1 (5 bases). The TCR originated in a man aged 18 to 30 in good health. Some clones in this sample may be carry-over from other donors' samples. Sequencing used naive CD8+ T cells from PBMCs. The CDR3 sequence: CASSLEQGHSGNTIYF. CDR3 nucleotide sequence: TGCGCCAGCAGCTTGGAGCAGGGCCACTCTGGAAACACCATATATTTT. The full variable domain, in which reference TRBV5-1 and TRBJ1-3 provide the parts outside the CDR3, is KAGVTQTPRYLIKTRGQQVTLSCSPISGHRSVSWYQQTPGQGLQFLFEYFSETQRNKGNFPGRFSGRQFSNSRSEMNVSTLELGDSALYLCASSLEQGHSGNTIYFGEGSWLTVV.